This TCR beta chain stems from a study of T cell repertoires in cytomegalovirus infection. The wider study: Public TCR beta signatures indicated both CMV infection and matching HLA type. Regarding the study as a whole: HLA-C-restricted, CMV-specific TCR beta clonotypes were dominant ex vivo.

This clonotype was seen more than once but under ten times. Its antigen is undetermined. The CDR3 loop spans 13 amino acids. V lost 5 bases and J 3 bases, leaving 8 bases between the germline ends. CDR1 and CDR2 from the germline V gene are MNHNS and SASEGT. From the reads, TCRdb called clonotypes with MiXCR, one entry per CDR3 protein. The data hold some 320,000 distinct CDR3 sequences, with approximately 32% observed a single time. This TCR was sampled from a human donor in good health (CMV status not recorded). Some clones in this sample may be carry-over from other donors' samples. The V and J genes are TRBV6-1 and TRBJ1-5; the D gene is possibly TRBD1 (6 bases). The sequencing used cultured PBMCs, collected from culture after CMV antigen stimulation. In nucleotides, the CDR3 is TGTGCCAGCAGTTGGGACACCAATCAGCCCCAGCATTTT. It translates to CASSWDTNQPQHF.